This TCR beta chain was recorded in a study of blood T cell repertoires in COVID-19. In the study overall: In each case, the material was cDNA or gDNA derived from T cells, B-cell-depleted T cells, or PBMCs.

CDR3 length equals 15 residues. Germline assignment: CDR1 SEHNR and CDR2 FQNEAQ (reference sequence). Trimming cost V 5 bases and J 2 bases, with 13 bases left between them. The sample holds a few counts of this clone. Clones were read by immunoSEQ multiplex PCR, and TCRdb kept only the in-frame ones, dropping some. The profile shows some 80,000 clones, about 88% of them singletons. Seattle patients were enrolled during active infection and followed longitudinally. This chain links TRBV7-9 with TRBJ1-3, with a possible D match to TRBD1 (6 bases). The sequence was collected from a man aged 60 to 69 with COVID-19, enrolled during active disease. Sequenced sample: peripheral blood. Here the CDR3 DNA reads TGTGCCAGCAGCGAAATTCAGGGGACTGGAAACACCATATATTTT. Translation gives CASSEIQGTGNTIYF.